This section outlines one T cell receptor (beta chain) sequence together with its context. This sample is drawn from a study of blood T cell repertoires in COVID-19. Germline trimming cut 3 bases from V and 4 bases from J; bases unmatched to any gene: 12. Germline V CDR1 and CDR2: KGHSH, LQKENI. CDR3 size: 16 residues. Profiling relied on immunoSEQ multiplex PCR, and the TCRdb table lists in-frame clones only, not all of them. The table has around 320,000 clones, over 90% seen once. Participants had their cohort set by participant-reported clinical history. Sequencing used PBMCs or T cells enriched from blood (not recorded which). The V call is TRBV18, the J call TRBJ2-7, with 7 bases that match TRBD2. This clonotype originated in a woman in her twenties or thirties who had been exposed to COVID-19. In DNA form, the CDR3 reads TGTGCCAGCTCACCGCTAGGAGGGACCGGGGGGTACGAGCAGTACTTC. It yields the protein CASSPLGGTGGYEQYF.